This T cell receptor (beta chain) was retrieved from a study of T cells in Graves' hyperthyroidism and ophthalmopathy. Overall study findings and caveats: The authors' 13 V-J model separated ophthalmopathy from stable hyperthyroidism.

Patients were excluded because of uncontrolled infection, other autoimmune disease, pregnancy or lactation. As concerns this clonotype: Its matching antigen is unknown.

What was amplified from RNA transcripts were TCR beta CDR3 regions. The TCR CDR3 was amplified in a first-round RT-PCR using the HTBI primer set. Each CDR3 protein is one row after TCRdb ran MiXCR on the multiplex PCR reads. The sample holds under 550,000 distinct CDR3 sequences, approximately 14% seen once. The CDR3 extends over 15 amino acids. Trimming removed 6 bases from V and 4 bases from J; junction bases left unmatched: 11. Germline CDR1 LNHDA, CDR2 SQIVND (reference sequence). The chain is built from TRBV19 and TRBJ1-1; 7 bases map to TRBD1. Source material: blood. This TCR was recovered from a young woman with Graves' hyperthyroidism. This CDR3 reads CASRTIQGVSTEAFF. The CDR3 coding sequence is TGTGCCAGTAGAACCATCCAGGGGGTGAGCACTGAAGCTTTCTTT.